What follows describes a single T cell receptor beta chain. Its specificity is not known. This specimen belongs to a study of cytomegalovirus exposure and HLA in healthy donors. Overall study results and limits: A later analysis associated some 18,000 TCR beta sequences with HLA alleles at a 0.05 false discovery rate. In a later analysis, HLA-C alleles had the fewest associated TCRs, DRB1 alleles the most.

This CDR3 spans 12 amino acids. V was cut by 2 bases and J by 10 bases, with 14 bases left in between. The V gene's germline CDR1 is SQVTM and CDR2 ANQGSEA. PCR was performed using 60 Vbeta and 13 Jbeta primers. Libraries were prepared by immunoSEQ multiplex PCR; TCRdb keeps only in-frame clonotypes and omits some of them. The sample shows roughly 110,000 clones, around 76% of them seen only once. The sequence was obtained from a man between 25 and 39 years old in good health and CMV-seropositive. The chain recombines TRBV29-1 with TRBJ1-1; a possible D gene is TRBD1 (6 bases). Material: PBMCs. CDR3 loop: CSVEQGQIIAFF. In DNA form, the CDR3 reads TGCAGCGTTGAACAGGGGCAAATTATAGCTTTCTTT.